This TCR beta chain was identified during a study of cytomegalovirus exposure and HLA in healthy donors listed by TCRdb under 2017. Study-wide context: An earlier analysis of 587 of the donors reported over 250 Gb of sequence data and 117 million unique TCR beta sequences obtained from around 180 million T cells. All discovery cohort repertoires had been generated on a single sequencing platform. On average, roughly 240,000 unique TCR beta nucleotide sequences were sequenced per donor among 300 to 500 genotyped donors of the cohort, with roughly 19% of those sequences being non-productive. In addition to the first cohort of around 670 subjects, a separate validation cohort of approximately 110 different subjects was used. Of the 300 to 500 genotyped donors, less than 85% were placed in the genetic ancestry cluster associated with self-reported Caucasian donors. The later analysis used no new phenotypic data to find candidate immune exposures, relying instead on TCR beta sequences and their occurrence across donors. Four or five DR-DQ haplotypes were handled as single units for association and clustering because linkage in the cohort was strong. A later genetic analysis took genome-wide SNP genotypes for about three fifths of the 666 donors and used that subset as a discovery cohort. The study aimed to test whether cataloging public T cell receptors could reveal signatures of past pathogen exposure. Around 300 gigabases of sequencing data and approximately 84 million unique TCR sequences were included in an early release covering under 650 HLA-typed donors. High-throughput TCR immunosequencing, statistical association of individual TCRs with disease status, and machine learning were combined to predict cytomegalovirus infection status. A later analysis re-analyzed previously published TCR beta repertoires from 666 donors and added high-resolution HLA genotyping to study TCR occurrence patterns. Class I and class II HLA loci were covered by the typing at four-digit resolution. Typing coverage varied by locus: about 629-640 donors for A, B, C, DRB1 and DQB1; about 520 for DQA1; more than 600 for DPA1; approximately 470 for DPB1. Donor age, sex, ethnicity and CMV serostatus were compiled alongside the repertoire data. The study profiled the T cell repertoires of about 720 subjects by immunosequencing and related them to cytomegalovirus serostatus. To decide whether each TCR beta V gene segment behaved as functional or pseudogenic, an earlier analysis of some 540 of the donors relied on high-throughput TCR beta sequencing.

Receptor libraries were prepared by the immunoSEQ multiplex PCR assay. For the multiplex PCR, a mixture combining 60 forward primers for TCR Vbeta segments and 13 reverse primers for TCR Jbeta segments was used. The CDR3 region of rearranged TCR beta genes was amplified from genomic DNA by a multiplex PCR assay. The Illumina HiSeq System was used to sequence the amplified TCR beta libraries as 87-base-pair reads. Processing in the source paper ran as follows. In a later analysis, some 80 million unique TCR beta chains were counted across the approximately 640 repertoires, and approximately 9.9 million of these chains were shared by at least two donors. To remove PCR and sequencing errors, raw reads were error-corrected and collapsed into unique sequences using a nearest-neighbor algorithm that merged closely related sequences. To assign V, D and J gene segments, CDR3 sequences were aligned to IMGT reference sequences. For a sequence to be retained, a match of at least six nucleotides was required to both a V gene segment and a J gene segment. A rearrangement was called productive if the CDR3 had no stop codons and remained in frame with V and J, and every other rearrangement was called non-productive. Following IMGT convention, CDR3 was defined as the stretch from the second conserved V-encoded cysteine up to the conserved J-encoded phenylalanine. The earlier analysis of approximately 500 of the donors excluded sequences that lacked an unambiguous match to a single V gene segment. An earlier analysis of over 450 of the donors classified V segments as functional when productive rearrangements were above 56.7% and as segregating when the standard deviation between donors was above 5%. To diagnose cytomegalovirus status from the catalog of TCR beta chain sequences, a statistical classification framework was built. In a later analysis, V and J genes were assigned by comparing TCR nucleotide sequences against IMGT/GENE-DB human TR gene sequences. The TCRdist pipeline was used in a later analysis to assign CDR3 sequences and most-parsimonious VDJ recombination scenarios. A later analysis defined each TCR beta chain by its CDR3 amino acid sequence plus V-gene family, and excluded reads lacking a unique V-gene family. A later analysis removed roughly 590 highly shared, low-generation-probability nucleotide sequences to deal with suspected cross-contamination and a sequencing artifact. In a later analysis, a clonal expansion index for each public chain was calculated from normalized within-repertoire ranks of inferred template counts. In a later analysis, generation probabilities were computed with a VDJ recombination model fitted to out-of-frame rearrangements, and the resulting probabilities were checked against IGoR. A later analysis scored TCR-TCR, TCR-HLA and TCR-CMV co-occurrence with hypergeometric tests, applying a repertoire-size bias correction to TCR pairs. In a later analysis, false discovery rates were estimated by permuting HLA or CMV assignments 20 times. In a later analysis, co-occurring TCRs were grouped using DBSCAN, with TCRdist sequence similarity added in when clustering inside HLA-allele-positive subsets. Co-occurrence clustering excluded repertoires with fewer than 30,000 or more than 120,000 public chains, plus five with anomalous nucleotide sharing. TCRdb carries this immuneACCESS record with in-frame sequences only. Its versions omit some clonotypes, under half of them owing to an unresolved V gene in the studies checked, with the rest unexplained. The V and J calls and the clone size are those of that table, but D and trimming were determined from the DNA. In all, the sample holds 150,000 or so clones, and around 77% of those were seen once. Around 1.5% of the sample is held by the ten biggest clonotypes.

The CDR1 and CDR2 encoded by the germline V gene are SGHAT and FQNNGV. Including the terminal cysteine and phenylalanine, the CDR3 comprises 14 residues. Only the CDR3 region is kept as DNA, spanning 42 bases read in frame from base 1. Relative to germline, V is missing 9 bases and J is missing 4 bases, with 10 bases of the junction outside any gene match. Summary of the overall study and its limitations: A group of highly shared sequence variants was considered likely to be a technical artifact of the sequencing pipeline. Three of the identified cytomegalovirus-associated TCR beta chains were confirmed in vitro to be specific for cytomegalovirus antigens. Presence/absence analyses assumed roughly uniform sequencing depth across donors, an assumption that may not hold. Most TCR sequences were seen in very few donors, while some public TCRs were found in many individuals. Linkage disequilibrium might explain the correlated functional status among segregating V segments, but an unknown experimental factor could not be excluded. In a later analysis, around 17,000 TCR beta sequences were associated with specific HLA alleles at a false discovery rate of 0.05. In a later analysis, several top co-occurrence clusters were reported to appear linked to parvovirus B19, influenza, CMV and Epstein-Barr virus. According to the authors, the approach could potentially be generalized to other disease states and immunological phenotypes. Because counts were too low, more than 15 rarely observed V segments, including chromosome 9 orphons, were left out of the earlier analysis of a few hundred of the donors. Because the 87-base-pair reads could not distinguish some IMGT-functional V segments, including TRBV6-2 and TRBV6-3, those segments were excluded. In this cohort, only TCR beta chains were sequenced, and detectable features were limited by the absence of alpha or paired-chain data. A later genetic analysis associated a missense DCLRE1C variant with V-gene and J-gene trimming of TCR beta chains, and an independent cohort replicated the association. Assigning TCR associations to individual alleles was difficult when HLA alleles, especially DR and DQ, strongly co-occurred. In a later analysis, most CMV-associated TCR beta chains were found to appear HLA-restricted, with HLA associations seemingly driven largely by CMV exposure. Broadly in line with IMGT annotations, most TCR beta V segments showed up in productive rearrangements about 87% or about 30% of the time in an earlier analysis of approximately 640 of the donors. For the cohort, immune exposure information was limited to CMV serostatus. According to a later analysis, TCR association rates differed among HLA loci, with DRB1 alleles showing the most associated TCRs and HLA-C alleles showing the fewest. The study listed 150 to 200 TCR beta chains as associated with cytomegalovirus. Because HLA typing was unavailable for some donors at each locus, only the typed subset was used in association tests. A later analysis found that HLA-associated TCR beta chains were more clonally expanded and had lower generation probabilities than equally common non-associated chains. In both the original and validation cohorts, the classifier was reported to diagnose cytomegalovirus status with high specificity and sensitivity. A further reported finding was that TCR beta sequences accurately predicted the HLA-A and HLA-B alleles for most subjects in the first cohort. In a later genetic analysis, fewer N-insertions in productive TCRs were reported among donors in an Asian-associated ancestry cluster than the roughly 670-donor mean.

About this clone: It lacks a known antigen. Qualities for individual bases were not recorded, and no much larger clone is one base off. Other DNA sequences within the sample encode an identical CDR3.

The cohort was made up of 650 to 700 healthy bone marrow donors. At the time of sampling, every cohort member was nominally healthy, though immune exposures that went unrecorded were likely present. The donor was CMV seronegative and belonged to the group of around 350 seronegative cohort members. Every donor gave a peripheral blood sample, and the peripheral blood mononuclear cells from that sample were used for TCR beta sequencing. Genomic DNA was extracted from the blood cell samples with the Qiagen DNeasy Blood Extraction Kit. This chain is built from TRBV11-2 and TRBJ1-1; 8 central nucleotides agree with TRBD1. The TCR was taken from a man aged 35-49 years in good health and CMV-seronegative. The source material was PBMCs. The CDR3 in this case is CASSVRDRFTEAFF. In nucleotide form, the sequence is TGTGCCAGTAGCGTACGGGACAGGTTCACTGAAGCTTTCTTT.